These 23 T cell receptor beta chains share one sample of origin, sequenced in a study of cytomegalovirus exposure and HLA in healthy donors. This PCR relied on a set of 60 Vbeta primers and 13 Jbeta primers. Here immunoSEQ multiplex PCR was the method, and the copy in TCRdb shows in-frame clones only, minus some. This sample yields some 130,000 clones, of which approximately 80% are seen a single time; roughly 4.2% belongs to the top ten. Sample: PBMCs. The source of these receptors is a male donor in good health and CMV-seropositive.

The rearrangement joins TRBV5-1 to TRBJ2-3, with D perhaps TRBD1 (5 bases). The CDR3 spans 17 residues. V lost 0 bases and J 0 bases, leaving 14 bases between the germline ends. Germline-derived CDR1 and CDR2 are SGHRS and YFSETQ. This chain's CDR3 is CASSLGGGRPSTDTQYF. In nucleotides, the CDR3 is TGCGCCAGCAGCTTGGGGGGCGGCAGACCTAGCACAGATACGCAGTATTTT.

Here the CDR3 reads CASSPGSAEQFF. The DNA for the CDR3 is TGTGCCAGCAGCCCGGGGAGCGCTGAGCAGTTCTTC. The chain joins TRBV7-3 to TRBJ2-1; perhaps TRBD2 as D (5 bases). CDR3 length: 12 amino acids. Per the germline V gene, CDR1 is SGHTA and CDR2 is FQGTGA. V was trimmed by 5 bases and J by 9 bases, leaving 11 bases between them. The entire variable domain, with the rest obtained from reference TRBV7-3 and TRBJ2-1, is as follows: GAGVSQTPSNKVTEKGKYVELRCDPISGHTALYWYRQSLGQGPEFLIYFQGTGAADDSGLPNDRFFAVRPEGSVSTLKIQRTERGDSAVYLCASSPGSAEQFFGPGTRLTVL.

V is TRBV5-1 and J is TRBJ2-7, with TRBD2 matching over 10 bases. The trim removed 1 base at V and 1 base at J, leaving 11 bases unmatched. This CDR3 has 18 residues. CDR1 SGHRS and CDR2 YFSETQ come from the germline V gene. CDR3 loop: CASSLTSASGSRSYEQYF. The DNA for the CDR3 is TGCGCCAGCAGCTTGACCTCAGCTAGCGGGAGTAGGTCCTACGAGCAGTACTTC.

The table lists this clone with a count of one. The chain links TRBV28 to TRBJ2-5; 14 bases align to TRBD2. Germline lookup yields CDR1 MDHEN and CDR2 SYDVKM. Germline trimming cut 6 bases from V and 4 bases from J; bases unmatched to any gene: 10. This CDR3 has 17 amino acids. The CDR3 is CASRRLGLAGVRETQYF. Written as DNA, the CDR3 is TGTGCCAGCAGACGTTTGGGACTAGCGGGGGTCCGAGAGACCCAGTACTTC. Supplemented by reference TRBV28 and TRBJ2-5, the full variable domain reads DVKVTQSSRYLVKRTGEKVFLECVQDMDHENMFWYRQDPGLGLRLIYFSYDVKMKEKGDIPEGYSVSREKKERFSLILESASTNQTSMYLCASRRLGLAGVRETQYFGPGTRLLVL.

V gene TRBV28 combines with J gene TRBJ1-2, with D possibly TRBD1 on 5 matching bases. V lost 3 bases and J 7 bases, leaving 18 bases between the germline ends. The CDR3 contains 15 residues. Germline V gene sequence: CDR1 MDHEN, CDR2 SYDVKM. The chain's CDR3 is CASSLLSGGGSGYTF. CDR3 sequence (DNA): TGTGCCAGCAGTTTGCTTTCCGGGGGAGGCTCTGGCTACACCTTC.

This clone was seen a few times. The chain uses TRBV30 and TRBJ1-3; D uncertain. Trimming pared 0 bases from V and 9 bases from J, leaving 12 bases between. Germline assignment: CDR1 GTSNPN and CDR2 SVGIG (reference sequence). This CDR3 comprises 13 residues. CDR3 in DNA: TGTGCCTGGAGTGTTGGAGGAGGCGGCACCATATATTTT. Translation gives CAWSVGGGGTIYF. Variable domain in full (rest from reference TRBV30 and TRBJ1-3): SQTIHQWPATLVQPVGSPLSLECTVEGTSNPNLYWYRQAAGRGLQLLFYSVGIGQISSEVPQNLSASRPQDRQFILSSKKLLLSDSGFYLCAWSVGGGGTIYFGEGSWLTVV.

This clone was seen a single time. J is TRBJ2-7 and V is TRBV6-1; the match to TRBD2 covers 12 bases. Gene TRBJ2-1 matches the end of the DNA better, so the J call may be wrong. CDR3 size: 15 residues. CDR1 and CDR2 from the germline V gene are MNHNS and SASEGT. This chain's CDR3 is CASSELAGGYNEQFF. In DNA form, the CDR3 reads TGTGCCAGCAGTGAACTAGCGGGAGGGTACAATGAGCAGTTCTTC.

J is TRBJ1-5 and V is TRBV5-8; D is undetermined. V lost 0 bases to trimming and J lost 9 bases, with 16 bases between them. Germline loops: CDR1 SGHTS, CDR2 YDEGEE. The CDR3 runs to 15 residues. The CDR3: CASSLALAGVWPQHF. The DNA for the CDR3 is TGTGCCAGCAGCTTGGCCTTGGCGGGCGTATGGCCCCAGCATTTT.

The CDR3 is CASSFVGFGNAYEQYF. For the CDR3, the DNA is TGTGCCAGCAGCTTCGTCGGTTTCGGGAACGCCTACGAGCAGTACTTC. The chain recombines TRBV7-2 with TRBJ2-7; D is possibly TRBD2 (5 bases). V lost 3 bases to trimming and J lost 2 bases, with 17 bases between them. Germline CDR1 reads SGHTA; CDR2 reads FQGNSA. This CDR3 spans 16 amino acids.

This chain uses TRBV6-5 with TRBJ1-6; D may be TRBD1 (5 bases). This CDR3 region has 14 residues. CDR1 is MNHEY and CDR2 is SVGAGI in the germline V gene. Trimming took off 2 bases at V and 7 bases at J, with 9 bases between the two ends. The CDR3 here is CASSYRGVNSPLHF. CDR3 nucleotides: TGTGCCAGCAGTTACCGGGGGGTAAATTCACCCCTCCACTTT.

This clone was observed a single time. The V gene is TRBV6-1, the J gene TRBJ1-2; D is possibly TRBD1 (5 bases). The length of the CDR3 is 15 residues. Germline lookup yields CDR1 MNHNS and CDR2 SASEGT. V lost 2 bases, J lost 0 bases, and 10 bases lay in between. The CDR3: CASSELTGPNYGYTF. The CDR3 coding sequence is TGTGCCAGCAGTGAACTCACAGGACCTAACTATGGCTACACCTTC.

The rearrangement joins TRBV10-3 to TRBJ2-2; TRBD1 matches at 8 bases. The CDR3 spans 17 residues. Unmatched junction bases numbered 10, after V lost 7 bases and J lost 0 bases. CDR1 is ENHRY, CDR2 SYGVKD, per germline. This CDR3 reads CAINYPQGASNTGELFF. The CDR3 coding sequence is TGTGCCATCAACTACCCCCAGGGGGCTTCGAACACCGGGGAGCTGTTTTTT.

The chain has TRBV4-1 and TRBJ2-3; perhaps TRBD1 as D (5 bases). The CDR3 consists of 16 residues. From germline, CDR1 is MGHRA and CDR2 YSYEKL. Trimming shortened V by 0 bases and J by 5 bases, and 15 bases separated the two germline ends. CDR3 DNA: TGCGCCAGCAGCCAAGATGGGGCCGTGGGAAGAGATACGCAGTATTTT. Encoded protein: CASSQDGAVGRDTQYF.

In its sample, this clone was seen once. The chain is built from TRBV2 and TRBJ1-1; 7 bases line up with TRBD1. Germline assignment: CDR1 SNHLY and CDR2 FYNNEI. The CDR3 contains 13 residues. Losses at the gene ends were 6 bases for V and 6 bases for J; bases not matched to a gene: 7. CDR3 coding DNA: TGTGCCAGCAGCCGAGAGCAGGGGGCTGAAGCTTTCTTT. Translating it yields CASSREQGAEAFF.

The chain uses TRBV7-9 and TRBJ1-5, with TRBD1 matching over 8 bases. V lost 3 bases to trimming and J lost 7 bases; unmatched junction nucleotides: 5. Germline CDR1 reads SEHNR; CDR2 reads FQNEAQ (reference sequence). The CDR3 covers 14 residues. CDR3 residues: CASSLTGADQPQHF. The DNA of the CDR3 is TGTGCCAGCAGCTTGACAGGGGCGGACCAGCCCCAGCATTTT.

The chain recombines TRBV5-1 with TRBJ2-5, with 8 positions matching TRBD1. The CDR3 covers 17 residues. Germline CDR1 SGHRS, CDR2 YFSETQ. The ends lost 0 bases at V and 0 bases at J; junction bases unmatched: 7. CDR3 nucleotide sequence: TGCGCCAGCAGCTTGGGGGGTCGACAGGGGAACCAAGAGACCCAGTACTTC. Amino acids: CASSLGGRQGNQETQYF.

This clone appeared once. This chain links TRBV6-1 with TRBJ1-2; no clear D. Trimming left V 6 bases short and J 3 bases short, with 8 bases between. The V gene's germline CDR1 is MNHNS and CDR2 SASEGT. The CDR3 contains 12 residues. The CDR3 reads CASRGRDYGYTF. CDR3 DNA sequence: TGTGCCAGCAGGGGGAGGGACTATGGCTACACCTTC.

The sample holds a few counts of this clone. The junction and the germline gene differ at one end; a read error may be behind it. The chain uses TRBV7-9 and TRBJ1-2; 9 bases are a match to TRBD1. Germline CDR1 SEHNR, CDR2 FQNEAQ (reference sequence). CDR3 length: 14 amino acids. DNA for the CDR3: TGTTCCAGCAGCCAGACAGGGGGGAAGGTTGGCTACACCTTC. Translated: CSSSQTGGKVGYTF.

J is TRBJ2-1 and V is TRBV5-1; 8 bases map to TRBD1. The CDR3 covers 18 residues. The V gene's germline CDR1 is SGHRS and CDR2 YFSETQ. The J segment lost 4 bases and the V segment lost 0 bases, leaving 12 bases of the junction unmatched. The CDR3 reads CASSLEGQGPHPYNEQFF. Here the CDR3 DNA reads TGCGCCAGCAGCTTGGAAGGACAGGGCCCACACCCGTACAATGAGCAGTTCTTC.

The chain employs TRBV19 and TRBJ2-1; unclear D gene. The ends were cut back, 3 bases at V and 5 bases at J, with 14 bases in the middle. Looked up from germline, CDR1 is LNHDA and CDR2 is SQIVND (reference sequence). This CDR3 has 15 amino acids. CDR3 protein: CASSISHIPNNEQFF. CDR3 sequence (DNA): TGTGCCAGTAGTATTTCTCACATACCGAACAATGAGCAGTTCTTC. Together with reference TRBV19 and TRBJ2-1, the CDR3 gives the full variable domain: DGGITQSPKYLFRKEGQNVTLSCEQNLNHDAMYWYRQDPGQGLRLIYYSQIVNDFQKGDIAEGYSVSREKKESFPLTVTSAQKNPTAFYLCASSISHIPNNEQFFGPGTRLTVL.

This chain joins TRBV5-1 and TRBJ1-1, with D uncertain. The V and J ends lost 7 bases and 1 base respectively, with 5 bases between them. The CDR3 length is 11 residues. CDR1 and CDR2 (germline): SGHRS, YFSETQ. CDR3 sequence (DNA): TGCGCCAGCCGGGGGAACACTGAAGCTTTCTTT. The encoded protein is CASRGNTEAFF.

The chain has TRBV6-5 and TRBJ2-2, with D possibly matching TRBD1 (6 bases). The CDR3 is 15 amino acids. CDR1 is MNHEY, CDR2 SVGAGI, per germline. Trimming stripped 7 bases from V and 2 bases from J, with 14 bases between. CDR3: CASKPRGRNTGELFF. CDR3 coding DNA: TGTGCCAGCAAGCCCAGGGGTCGAAACACCGGGGAGCTGTTTTTT.

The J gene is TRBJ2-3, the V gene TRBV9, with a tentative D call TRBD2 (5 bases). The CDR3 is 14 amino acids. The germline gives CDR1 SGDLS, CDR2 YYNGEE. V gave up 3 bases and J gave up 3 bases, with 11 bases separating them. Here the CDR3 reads CASSGEGLTDTQYF. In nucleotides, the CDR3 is TGTGCCAGCAGCGGGGAAGGACTGACAGATACGCAGTATTTT.